The clone carrying this T cell receptor (beta chain) was counted a few times. The entry originates in a study of blood T cell repertoires in COVID-19. Study overall: Both acute and convalescent COVID-19 samples were obtained from the United States, Italy and Spain.

Study processing details: Nucleated cell counts were estimated from reference gene primer amplification. The table came from immunoSEQ multiplex PCR; TCRdb's copy has only in-frame clones and leaves some out. That table is the source of V, J and clone size, and D and trimming were worked out from the DNA. Among roughly 440,000 clones, around 88% were seen once, and the ten largest hold around 13%. The sequence was collected from a woman aged 45-60 years with COVID-19, enrolled during active disease. The specimen was peripheral blood.

This CDR3 reads CASSPGRDQPQHF. In DNA form, the CDR3 reads TGTGCCAGTAGCCCAGGGCGTGATCAGCCCCAGCATTTT. The V gene is TRBV19, the J gene TRBJ1-5; weak D call: TRBD1 (5 bases). The CDR3 is 13 amino acids. Per the germline V gene, CDR1 is LNHDA and CDR2 is SQIVND (reference sequence). V was pared by 6 bases and J by 5 bases, with 11 bases between.